The text below deals with one T cell receptor (beta chain). The specificity of this receptor is unknown. No per-base quality is available; no much larger clone lies one base away. This entry comes from a study of graft-versus-host responses after intestinal transplantation (dated by TCRdb to 2020 to 2022). Regarding the complete study: Multivisceral, liver-intestinal, or isolated intestinal transplants were received by the recipients. Every recipient was given anti-thymocyte globulin induction, followed by approximately 3 years of maintenance tacrolimus and steroids. After intestinal transplantation, graft-versus-host and host-versus-graft alloreactive T cell clones in the graft, circulation and bone marrow were tracked using bulk TCR-beta CDR3 sequencing. Alloreactive clones were identified by sequencing pre-transplant mixed lymphocyte reaction products and comparing these products with unstimulated pre-transplant donor and recipient T cells. The cohort enrolled about two dozen intestinal transplant recipients, one of whom was a retransplant, and a few patients without pretransplant specimens were excluded. Donor T cell macrochimerism was defined as a peak of at least 4% donor T cells among recipient peripheral blood mononuclear cells. Samples from three later patients were sequenced in-house on an Illumina MiSeq with MiXCR processing rather than by the commercial service. Beyond this particular receptor, the publication reports: The relatively low number and heterogeneity of intestinal transplant patients limited the conclusions. In patients with donor T cell macrochimerism, the allografts had high GvH to HvG T cell clonal ratios. GvH clones were detected in recipient bone marrow, and some appeared earlier in ileal mucosa or blood, consistent with an intestinal mucosal origin. Early after transplant, peak levels of circulating GvH clones were associated with declines in HvG clones.

From cysteine to phenylalanine, the CDR3 is 13 amino acids long. Only the CDR3 part of the read is kept: 39 bases, read in frame from the first base. For CDR1 and CDR2, the germline V gene (reference sequence) lists MNHEY and SMNVEV. V trim: 4 bases; J trim: 9 bases; unmatched bases: 5. The receptor library was made with the immunoSEQ multiplex PCR assay. For most patients, genomic DNA was isolated using the Qiagen DNeasy Blood and Tissue Kit and was shipped frozen to Adaptive Biotechnologies for TCR sequencing. For most patients, genomic DNA was subjected to high-throughput TCR-beta CDR3 sequencing by Adaptive Biotechnologies. Concerning the study's data processing: Adaptive's ImmunoSEQ software was the source of the TCR sequencing data for about 17 patients, while a few other patients were processed with MiXCR and VDJtools. To correct CD4 versus CD8 sorting errors, sequences present in both subsets at a frequency ratio below 5:1 were removed. CDR3 nucleotide sequences shared by donor and recipient were removed because the origin of these sequences could not be assigned. To be classed as alloreactive, a clone needed at least 2-fold expansion over unstimulated cells and a minimum CFSE-low frequency of 0.002% (template counts) or 0.001% (read counts). Clones were considered mappable if detected in sequenced pre-transplant spleen, lymph node, or MLR CFSE-low populations of the donor or recipient. Cumulative frequency of alloreactive clones was calculated as a percentage of all sequences weighted by copy number. What TCRdb holds here is the immuneACCESS table cut down to in-frame rearrangements. Part of the clones is not present; checked against another copy, under half of the missing clones reflect an unresolved V gene, and the others are unexplained. That table supplies the V and J calls and clone size; D and trimming were determined from the DNA. Present in this sample are approximately 68,000 clones, 85% to 90% of which were seen just once. 3.5% to 5% of the sample is taken by the ten largest.

This specimen's time point label, interpreted: cells obtained before transplantation from donor or recipient. CD3+CD4+ and CD3+CD8+ populations were FACS-sorted from unstimulated pre-transplant donor and recipient cells taken from spleen or lymph nodes. The receptor's source is a human donor who was the organ donor for an intestinal transplant. The chain is assembled from TRBV27 and TRBJ2-5; 10 central bases correspond to TRBD2. The sequenced sample was unstimulated CD8+ T cells sorted from spleen or lymph node cells, obtained before transplant. In nucleotide form, the sequence is TGTGCCAGCAGTTCAGCCCTAGCGGGGGCCCAGTACTTC. It translates as CASSSALAGAQYF.